This entry lists 20 T cell receptor beta chains sequenced from one sample in a study of OX40 agonist ivuxolimab in advanced cancers. TCRdb keeps only in-frame clones here, not all; method: immunoSEQ multiplex PCR. The profile shows under 140,000 clones, approximately 89% of them singletons. This sample comprised CD4+ or CD8+ T cells sorted from blood, obtained in a trial of the OX40 agonist ivuxolimab. These receptors were taken from an adult with an advanced solid tumor such as melanoma, head and neck, liver or kidney cancer.

The chain is built from TRBV4-3 and TRBJ2-7; TRBD1 is a possible D gene (5 bases). V dropped 3 bases and J dropped 5 bases, with 11 bases sitting between them. The CDR3 contains 13 residues. Germline V gene data show CDR1 as LGHNA and CDR2 as YSLEER. The CDR3 DNA sequence: TGCGCCAGCAGCCAGATAGGGGTAAACGAGCAGTACTTC. Translating it yields CASSQIGVNEQYF.

This chain uses TRBV7-3 with TRBJ2-2; D is undetermined. CDR1 is SGHTA and CDR2 is FQGTGA in the germline V gene. Trimming pared 2 bases from V and 0 bases from J, leaving 4 bases between. This CDR3 spans 14 amino acids. CDR3 sequence reads: CASSLQANTGELFF. In DNA, the CDR3 is TGTGCCAGCAGCTTACAGGCGAACACCGGGGAGCTGTTTTTT. The complete variable domain, with remaining parts taken from reference TRBV7-3 and TRBJ2-2, reads GAGVSQTPSNKVTEKGKYVELRCDPISGHTALYWYRQSLGQGPEFLIYFQGTGAADDSGLPNDRFFAVRPEGSVSTLKIQRTERGDSAVYLCASSLQANTGELFFGEGSRLTVL.

The V gene is TRBV19, the J gene TRBJ1-2; tentatively, D is TRBD1 (6 bases). The CDR3 sequence is 16 residues long. Germline CDR1 and CDR2: LNHDA and SQIVND (reference sequence). V was pared by 1 base and J by 3 bases, with 15 bases between. The CDR3 region has the DNA TGTGCCAGTAGTATAGGGACAGCGGGAGCCCACTATGGCTACACCTTC. Its translation: CASSIGTAGAHYGYTF.

The J gene is TRBJ1-3, the V gene TRBV18; maybe TRBD1 (6 bases). The V end lost 3 bases, the J end lost 0 bases, and 6 bases lay between the germline ends. The CDR3 is 14 amino acids. Germline CDR1 is KGHSH and CDR2 is LQKENI. CDR3 protein: CASSPDSSGNTIYF. Written as DNA, the CDR3 is TGTGCCAGCTCACCGGACAGCTCTGGAAACACCATATATTTT. The full variable domain, with the rest looked up from reference TRBV18 and TRBJ1-3, is NAGVMQNPRHLVRRRGQEARLRCSPMKGHSHVYWYRQLPEEGLKFMVYLQKENIIDESGMPKERFSAEFPKEGPSILRIQQVVRGDSAAYFCASSPDSSGNTIYFGEGSWLTVV.

This sequence joins TRBV6-5 and TRBJ1-5; 8 bases line up with TRBD1. V shed 6 bases and J 4 bases; nucleotides not matched to a gene: 8. The CDR3 totals 15 residues. CDR1 is MNHEY and CDR2 is SVGAGI in the germline V gene. This CDR3 is CASSRGQEGNQPQHF. As DNA, the CDR3 is TGTGCCAGCAGCAGGGGACAGGAGGGGAATCAGCCCCAGCATTTT.

The chain links TRBV4-1 to TRBJ2-7, with a weak D call TRBD2 (5 bases). This CDR3 contains 15 residues. V lost 6 bases and J lost 1, with 16 bases in between. Germline loops: CDR1 MGHRA, CDR2 YSYEKL. CDR3 loop: CASSRSTGKSYEQYF. DNA for the CDR3: TGCGCCAGCAGTCGCTCAACGGGGAAGTCCTACGAGCAGTACTTC.

This clone was observed a single time. This chain links TRBV11-2 with TRBJ1-1; D not resolved. CDR3 length equals 14 residues. CDR1 and CDR2 (germline): SGHAT, FQNNGV. The V and J ends lost 4 bases and 1 base respectively, with 10 bases between them. Here the CDR3 reads CASSWGGKNTEAFF. In DNA, the CDR3 is TGTGCCAGCAGCTGGGGAGGGAAGAACACTGAAGCTTTCTTT.

The gene calls are TRBV5-1 and TRBJ2-2; 12 bases align to TRBD2. CDR3 length: 16 amino acids. V was pared by 4 bases and J by 3 bases, with 4 bases of the junction left unmatched. The germline V gene has CDR1 SGHRS and CDR2 YFSETQ. The CDR3 DNA sequence: TGCGCCAGCAGCCCTAGCGGGAGGGCGTACACCGGGGAGCTGTTTTTT. Translating it yields CASSPSGRAYTGELFF.

The chain employs TRBV7-2 and TRBJ1-2, with D possibly matching TRBD1 (5 bases). This CDR3 region has 14 residues. CDR1 is SGHTA and CDR2 is FQGNSA in the germline V gene. The V and J ends lost 2 bases and 8 bases respectively, with 15 bases between them. The CDR3 DNA sequence: TGTGCCAGCAGCTTAAGTGGGGGAAGTCTCGGCTACACCTTC. The encoded protein is CASSLSGGSLGYTF.

This clone was seen more than once but under ten times. The V gene is TRBV5-1, the J gene TRBJ1-2; TRBD1 matches at 7 bases. The trim removed 3 bases at V and 8 bases at J, leaving 10 bases unmatched. This CDR3 comprises 14 residues. Germline values: CDR1 SGHRS, CDR2 YFSETQ. The CDR3 DNA sequence: TGCGCCAGCAGCTCTAGGACAGGCTCCTTCGGCTACACCTTC. Translation: CASSSRTGSFGYTF.

This chain uses TRBV6-5 with TRBJ1-2, with no clear D. Trimming shortened V by 4 bases and J by 8 bases, and 8 bases separated the two germline ends. The CDR3 is 11 residues long. Germline lookup yields CDR1 MNHEY and CDR2 SVGAGI. The CDR3 reads CASSSSEGYTF. CDR3 DNA sequence: TGTGCCAGCAGTTCCTCAGAGGGCTACACCTTC.

The chain recombines TRBV15 with TRBJ1-5, with D hard to call. Germline V gene sequence: CDR1 LNHNV, CDR2 YYDKDF (reference sequence). Trimming pared 0 bases from V and 5 bases from J, leaving 5 bases between. The CDR3 has 13 residues. The CDR3 DNA reads as TGTGCCACCAGCAGAGATTTGGATCAGCCCCAGCATTTT. Its protein is CATSRDLDQPQHF.

The V and J genes are TRBV5-4 and TRBJ2-2; 7 positions agree with TRBD2. The CDR3 is 15 amino acids. Germline V CDR1 and CDR2: SGHNT, YYREEE (reference sequence). V shed 4 bases and J 4 bases; nucleotides not matched to a gene: 7. The CDR3 nucleotides read TGTGCCAGCAGCAACGCGGGGAGGGGCACCGGGGAGCTGTTTTTT. Amino acids: CASSNAGRGTGELFF.

This clone was detected only a few times. The chain is built from TRBV6-5 and TRBJ1-1, with D possibly matching TRBD1 (6 bases). This CDR3 has 13 amino acids. The V end was cut by 7 bases, the J end by 5 bases, with 14 bases between. The germline CDR1 and CDR2 sequences are MNHEY and SVGAGI. CDR3 sequence (DNA): TGTGCCAGCACCCCACAGGGTAGGACTGAAGCTTTCTTT. Protein sequence: CASTPQGRTEAFF.

The rearrangement uses TRBV7-2 and TRBJ1-3; the D is unclear. The germline CDR1 and CDR2 sequences are SGHTA and FQGNSA. V was trimmed by 1 base and J by 1 base, leaving 11 bases between them. The CDR3 consists of 16 residues. The CDR3 loop reads CASSLVGGRSGNTIYF. CDR3 DNA: TGTGCCAGCAGCTTAGTAGGCGGGAGATCTGGAAACACCATATATTTT. The full variable domain, rest sourced from reference TRBV7-2 and TRBJ1-3, is GAGVSQSPSNKVTEKGKDVELRCDPISGHTALYWYRQSLGQGLEFLIYFQGNSAPDKSGLPSDRFSAERTGGSVSTLTIQRTQQEDSAVYLCASSLVGGRSGNTIYFGEGSWLTVV.

The chain employs TRBV5-1 and TRBJ2-3; 9 nucleotides align to TRBD1. Germline V gene sequence: CDR1 SGHRS, CDR2 YFSETQ. With 2 bases clipped from V and 7 bases from J, the junction kept 8 bases outside the gene matches. This CDR3 spans 15 amino acids. The CDR3 sequence is CASSLSGQGENTQYF. The CDR3 region has the DNA TGCGCCAGCAGCTTATCGGGACAGGGAGAAAATACGCAGTATTTT.

This rearrangement joins TRBV7-2 to TRBJ2-7; 11 bases align to TRBD1. The CDR3 is 14 residues long. With V trimmed by 5 bases and J by 4 bases, 4 bases remained unmatched. The V gene's germline CDR1 is SGHTA and CDR2 FQGNSA. The CDR3 spells CASSMDRGLYEQYF. In nucleotides, the CDR3 is TGTGCCAGCAGCATGGACAGGGGGCTTTACGAGCAGTACTTC.

V gene TRBV7-8 combines with J gene TRBJ2-6; D is unresolved. The CDR3 length is 14 residues. V was pared by 0 bases and J by 0 bases, with 0 bases between. Germline V lookup: CDR1 SGHVS, CDR2 FQNEAQ. In DNA form, the CDR3 reads TGTGCCAGCAGCTTAGCCTCTGGGGCCAACGTCCTGACTTTC. Protein: CASSLASGANVLTF. Full variable domain (rest looked up from reference TRBV7-8 and TRBJ2-6): GAGVSQSPRYKVAKRGQDVALRCDPISGHVSLFWYQQALGQGPEFLTYFQNEAQLDKSGLPSDRFFAERPEGSVSTLKIQRTQQEDSAVYLCASSLASGANVLTFGAGSRLTVL.

The genes are TRBV7-2 and TRBJ2-3, with D maybe TRBD2 (6 bases). V lost 5 bases, J lost 2 bases, and 23 bases lay in between. In germline, CDR1 is SGHTA, CDR2 FQGNSA. The CDR3 spans 18 residues. For the CDR3, the DNA is TGTGCCAGCAGCGTCGATAGGGGTAGCGGTCCCTACACAGATACGCAGTATTTT. This translates into CASSVDRGSGPYTDTQYF.

The V and J genes are TRBV4-3 and TRBJ1-4; D gene uncertain. V was clipped by 0 bases and J by 8 bases, with 13 bases between them. CDR1 LGHNA and CDR2 YSLEER come from the germline V gene. The CDR3 consists of 15 residues. The CDR3 here is CASSQERTATEKLFF. DNA of the CDR3: TGCGCCAGCAGCCAAGAGAGGACCGCAACAGAAAAACTGTTTTTT.